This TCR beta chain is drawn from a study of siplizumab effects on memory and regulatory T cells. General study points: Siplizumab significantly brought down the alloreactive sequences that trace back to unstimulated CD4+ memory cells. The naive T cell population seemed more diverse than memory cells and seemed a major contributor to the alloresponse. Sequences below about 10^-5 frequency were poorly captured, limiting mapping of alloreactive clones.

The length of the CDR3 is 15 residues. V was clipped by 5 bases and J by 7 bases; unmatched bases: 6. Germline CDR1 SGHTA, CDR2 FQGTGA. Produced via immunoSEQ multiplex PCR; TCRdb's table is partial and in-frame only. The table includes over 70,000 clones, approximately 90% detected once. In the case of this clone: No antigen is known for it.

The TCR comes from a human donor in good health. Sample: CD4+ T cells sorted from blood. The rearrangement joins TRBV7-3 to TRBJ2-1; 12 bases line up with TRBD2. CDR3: CASSETSGRWNEQFF. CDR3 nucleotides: TGTGCCAGCAGCGAAACTAGCGGGAGGTGGAATGAGCAGTTCTTC.